This T cell receptor beta chain was sequenced for a study of cytomegalovirus exposure and HLA in healthy donors. Study conclusions and caveats: The only immune exposure information that was available was CMV serostatus. Several of the most significant clusters were apparently associated with common viral pathogens in a later analysis.

In the PCR, 60 Vbeta and 13 Jbeta primers were used. This table comes from immunoSEQ multiplex PCR, and its TCRdb copy is limited to in-frame clones, with some not included. The sample includes some 120,000 clones. Note on this clone: Its antigen remains unknown.

V shed 1 base and J 3 bases; nucleotides not matched to a gene: 8. The germline gives CDR1 SGHDN, CDR2 FVKESK. The CDR3 consists of 16 residues. The source is a woman aged 55-70 years in good health and CMV-seronegative. The source material was PBMCs. The chain combines TRBV14 with TRBJ1-2; 7 bases agree with TRBD1. In DNA form, the CDR3 reads TGTGCCAGCAGCCAAGGAAAGGGGGCAGAGGACTATGGCTACACCTTC. Protein product: CASSQGKGAEDYGYTF.